The clone carrying this T cell receptor beta chain was counted at least ten times. The antigen is unknown. To make TCR beta libraries, researchers used iRepertoire HTBI primers and Arm-PCR of CDR3 regions. The authors' processing: Sample data revealed roughly 62 TRBV and roughly 13 TRBJ segments. TCRdb reprocessed the multiplex PCR reads via MiXCR and lists one record per CDR3 protein. The V and J calls were determined by TCRdb, not by the authors. The table lists approximately 400,000 distinct CDR3 sequences, 15% of them singletons. The data belong to a study of regulatory T cells in long-lasting Graves disease. Germline V gene sequence: CDR1 LGHNT, CDR2 FRNRAP. The CDR3 covers 14 residues. V dropped 7 bases and J dropped 6 bases, with 19 bases sitting between them. Regarding time point: newly diagnosed GD, antithyroid drugs for less than 3 months. The TCR library was made from RNA that had been extracted from PBMCs in TRIzol. All patients originated from an endocrinology department located in Xi'an, China.

Broader study findings: Lower TCR diversity characterized persistent Graves' patients relative to newly diagnosed patients. New patients shared over 800 public clonotypes, fewer than the roughly 2,600 shared by persistent patients.

The same sample was also used in a study of T cells in Graves' hyperthyroidism and ophthalmopathy.

This rearrangement joins TRBV12-5 to TRBJ2-7, with D perhaps TRBD1 (6 bases). This receptor was obtained from a woman between 35 and 50 years old with Graves disease. The sequencing here drew on peripheral blood mononuclear cells (PBMCs), taken at new diagnosis, from a patient treated with antithyroid drugs. The CDR3 nucleotides read TGTGCTAGTGCCCTTTCCCGGACAGCACCCGAGCAGTACTTC. Protein product: CASALSRTAPEQYF.